The sequence of this T cell receptor beta chain was determined in a study of cytomegalovirus exposure and HLA in healthy donors. As concerns this clone: The antigen is not known.

The CDR3 runs 15 residues. Germline CDR1 reads LNHDA; CDR2 reads SQIVND (reference sequence). V was pared by 3 bases and J by 2 bases, with 8 bases between. Researchers ran the PCR with 60 Vbeta and 13 Jbeta primers. Some clones are missing from TCRdb's copy, which holds only in-frame ones; the method was immunoSEQ multiplex PCR. The sample contains 95,000 to 150,000 clones, 75% to 90% of which appear only once. Overall study findings and caveats: Sequencing likely generated an artifact that appeared as a cluster of highly shared sequence variants. Among the CMV-associated chains, three were confirmed in vitro as specific for CMV antigens. TCR beta V segments were, for the most part, productive about 87% or about 30% of the time in an earlier analysis.

The clonotype originates from a man aged 25 to 45 in good health and CMV-seronegative. The sequencing sample was made of PBMCs. V and J are TRBV19 and TRBJ2-6; D perhaps matches TRBD1 (6 bases). CDR3 DNA: TGTGCCAGTAGTATCAACAGGGCTGGGGCCAACGTCCTGACTTTC. The encoded protein is CASSINRAGANVLTF. Variable domain in full (rest from reference TRBV19 and TRBJ2-6): DGGITQSPKYLFRKEGQNVTLSCEQNLNHDAMYWYRQDPGQGLRLIYYSQIVNDFQKGDIAEGYSVSREKKESFPLTVTSAQKNPTAFYLCASSINRAGANVLTFGAGSRLTVL.